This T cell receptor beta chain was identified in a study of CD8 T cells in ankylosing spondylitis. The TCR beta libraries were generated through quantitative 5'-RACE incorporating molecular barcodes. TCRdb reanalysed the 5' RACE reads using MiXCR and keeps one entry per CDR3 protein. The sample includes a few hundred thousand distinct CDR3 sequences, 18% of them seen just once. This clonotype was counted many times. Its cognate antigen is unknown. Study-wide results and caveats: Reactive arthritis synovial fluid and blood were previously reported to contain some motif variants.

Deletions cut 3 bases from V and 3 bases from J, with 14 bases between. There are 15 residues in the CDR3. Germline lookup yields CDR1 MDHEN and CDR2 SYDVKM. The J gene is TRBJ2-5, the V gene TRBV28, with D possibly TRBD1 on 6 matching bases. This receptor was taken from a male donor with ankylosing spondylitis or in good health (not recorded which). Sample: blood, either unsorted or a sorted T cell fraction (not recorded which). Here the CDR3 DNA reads TGTGCCAGCAGTTTTACGGGACATGAAAAAGAGACCCAGTACTTC. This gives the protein CASSFTGHEKETQYF. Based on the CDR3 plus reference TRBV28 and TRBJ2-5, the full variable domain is DVKVTQSSRYLVKRTGEKVFLECVQDMDHENMFWYRQDPGLGLRLIYFSYDVKMKEKGDIPEGYSVSREKKERFSLILESASTNQTSMYLCASSFTGHEKETQYFGPGTRLLVL.